The entry below describes one TCR beta chain. The specificity of this receptor is unknown. No base qualities exist here, and no much larger clone lies one base off it. Library preparation used the immunoSEQ multiplex PCR assay. For the multiplex PCR, a mixture combining 60 forward primers for TCR Vbeta segments and 13 reverse primers for TCR Jbeta segments was used. Amplification of the CDR3 region of rearranged TCR beta genes was performed with a multiplex PCR assay on genomic DNA. The Illumina HiSeq System was used to sequence the amplified TCR beta libraries as 87-base-pair reads. The study's processing was this. A later analysis counted about 76 million unique TCR beta chains across the 550 to 750 repertoires, and 9 million to 14 million of these chains were shared by at least two donors. To remove PCR and sequencing errors, raw reads were error-corrected and collapsed into unique sequences using a nearest-neighbor algorithm that merged closely related sequences. To assign V, D and J gene segments, CDR3 sequences were aligned to IMGT reference sequences. For a sequence to be retained, a match of at least six nucleotides was required to both a V gene segment and a J gene segment. Rearrangements were classified as productive when the CDR3 lacked stop codons and remained in frame with V and J, and all other rearrangements were classified as non-productive. CDR3 was defined by IMGT convention, running from the second conserved V-encoded cysteine to the conserved J-encoded phenylalanine. Sequences without an unambiguous match to a single V gene segment were excluded from the earlier analysis of approximately 600 of the donors. In an earlier analysis of 587 of the donors, a V segment was called functional when productive rearrangements were above 56.7%, and segregating when the standard deviation between donors exceeded 5%. A statistical classification framework was built to diagnose cytomegalovirus status from the catalog of TCR beta chain sequences. In a later analysis, V and J genes were assigned by comparing TCR nucleotide sequences against IMGT/GENE-DB human TR gene sequences. Using the TCRdist pipeline, a later analysis assigned CDR3 sequences along with most-parsimonious VDJ recombination scenarios. In a later analysis, each TCR beta chain was defined by its CDR3 amino acid sequence together with its V-gene family, and reads without a unique V-gene family were excluded. In a later analysis, a few hundred highly shared, low-generation-probability nucleotide sequences were removed to address suspected cross-contamination and a sequencing artifact. In a later analysis, a clonal expansion index for each public chain was calculated from normalized within-repertoire ranks of inferred template counts. Generation probabilities in a later analysis came from a VDJ recombination model fitted to out-of-frame rearrangements, and those results were checked against IGoR. Hypergeometric tests were used in a later analysis to score TCR-TCR, TCR-HLA and TCR-CMV co-occurrence, with a repertoire-size bias correction applied to the TCR pairs. A later analysis estimated false discovery rates by permuting HLA or CMV assignments 20 times. In a later analysis, co-occurring TCRs were grouped with DBSCAN, and TCRdist sequence similarity was added when clustering was performed within HLA-allele-positive subsets. Repertoires with fewer than 30,000 or more than 120,000 public chains were left out of co-occurrence clustering, as were several repertoires with anomalous nucleotide sharing. TCRdb retrieved this table from immuneACCESS and kept in-frame rearrangements only. Not all clones are present; in checked studies, unresolved V genes account for under half, and no reason is known for the remainder. V and J calls and clone size are copied from that table; D and trimming were computed from the DNA. In all, the sample holds around 170,000 clones, and roughly 80% of those were seen once. Together, the top ten hold 1% to 1.5% of the sample.

The cohort was made up of roughly 670 healthy bone marrow donors. Cohort members were all nominally healthy when sampled, although unrecorded immune exposures were likely present. The donor tested CMV seropositive and was one of the 289 seropositive cohort members. A peripheral blood sample was provided by each donor, and peripheral blood mononuclear cells were used for TCR beta sequencing. Genomic DNA extraction from the blood cell samples was performed with the Qiagen DNeasy Blood Extraction Kit. Based on the germline V gene, the CDR1 and CDR2 sequences are MGHDK and SYGVNS. Relative to germline, V is missing 6 bases and J is missing 7 bases, with 3 bases of the junction outside any gene match. From the cysteine up to the phenylalanine, the CDR3 has a length of 12 residues. Only the CDR3 DNA is retained, 36 bases long and in frame from the first base. These data originate in a study of cytomegalovirus exposure and HLA in healthy donors listed by TCRdb under 2017. With regard to the full study: According to an earlier analysis of a few hundred of the donors, about 190 million T cells yielded 95 million to 140 million unique TCR beta sequences and about 280 Gb of sequence data. Roughly 300 gigabases of sequencing data and around 80 million unique TCR sequences made up an early release that covered approximately 700 HLA-typed donors. Of the 350 to 450 genotyped donors, 65% to 90% fell in the genetic ancestry cluster associated with self-reported Caucasian donors. The aim of the study was to test whether cataloging public T cell receptors could identify signatures of past pathogen exposure. The study profiled the T cell repertoires of hundreds of subjects by immunosequencing and related them to cytomegalovirus serostatus. A separate validation cohort of roughly 130 different subjects was used in addition to the approximately 700-subject first cohort. The study combined high-throughput TCR immunosequencing, statistical association of individual TCRs with disease status, and machine learning to predict cytomegalovirus infection status. In a later analysis, previously published TCR beta repertoires from some 640 donors were re-analyzed and high-resolution HLA genotyping was added so that TCR occurrence patterns could be studied. Rather than using new phenotypic data, the later analysis identified candidate immune exposures from TCR beta sequences and from how often those sequences occurred across donors. In an earlier analysis of 587 of the donors, high-throughput TCR beta sequencing was used to judge whether each TCR beta V gene segment behaved as functional or pseudogenic. Alongside the repertoire data, information on donor age, sex, ethnicity and CMV serostatus was compiled. Genome-wide SNP genotypes for about 65% of the roughly 670 donors were used in a later genetic analysis, which treated that subset as a discovery cohort. Every repertoire in the discovery cohort had been generated on one and the same sequencing platform. HLA typing included class I and class II loci at four-digit resolution. Typing coverage differed by locus: A, B, C, DRB1 and DQB1 were typed in about 629-640 donors, DQA1 in about 560, DPA1 in around 610, and DPB1 in roughly 450. Roughly 5 DR-DQ haplotypes were handled as single units for association and clustering because linkage in the cohort was strong. Among 300 to 450 genotyped donors of the cohort, an average of about 240,000 unique TCR beta nucleotide sequences were sequenced per donor, roughly 18% of them non-productive.

The paper as a whole reports these results and caveats: Correlated functional status among segregating V segments might be attributable to linkage disequilibrium, but an unknown experimental factor could not be ruled out. An association between a missense DCLRE1C variant and V-gene and J-gene trimming of TCR beta chains was found in a later genetic analysis and replicated in an independent cohort. A cluster of highly shared sequence variants was judged likely to represent a technical artifact of the sequencing pipeline. In a later genetic analysis, fewer N-insertions in productive TCRs were reported among donors in an Asian-associated ancestry cluster than the approximately 670-donor mean. Presence/absence analyses assumed roughly uniform sequencing depth across donors, an assumption that may not hold. The cohort was sequenced for TCR beta chains only, and without alpha or paired-chain data the features that could be detected were limited. Because counts were too low, 15 to 20 rarely observed V segments, including chromosome 9 orphons, were excluded from the earlier analysis of under 650 of the donors. Assigning TCR associations to individual alleles was difficult when HLA alleles, especially DR and DQ, strongly co-occurred. Compared with equally common non-associated chains, HLA-associated TCR beta chains in a later analysis were more clonally expanded and had lower generation probabilities. A further reported finding was that TCR beta sequences accurately predicted the HLA-A and HLA-B alleles for most subjects in the first cohort. A later analysis found that TCR association rates varied across HLA loci, with DRB1 alleles showing the most associated TCRs and HLA-C alleles the fewest. Most TCR sequences were seen in very few donors, while some public TCRs were found in many individuals. According to a later analysis, parvovirus B19, influenza, CMV and Epstein-Barr virus appeared linked to several top co-occurrence clusters. HLA typing was unavailable for some donors at each locus, so association tests used only the typed subset. In both the original and validation cohorts, the classifier was reported to diagnose cytomegalovirus status with high specificity and sensitivity. The 87-base-pair reads could not distinguish some IMGT-functional V segments, including TRBV6-2 and TRBV6-3, so those segments were excluded. A later analysis associated approximately 17,000 TCR beta sequences with specific HLA alleles at a false discovery rate of 0.05. In an earlier analysis of a few hundred of the donors, most TCR beta V segments were observed in productive rearrangements about 90% or about 30% of the time, broadly matching IMGT annotations. According to a later analysis, most CMV-associated TCR beta chains appeared to be HLA-restricted, and the HLA associations seemed to be driven largely by CMV exposure. Immune exposure information for the cohort was limited to CMV serostatus. A total of 150 or so TCR beta chains were listed by the study as associated with cytomegalovirus. In vitro tests confirmed that three of the cytomegalovirus-associated TCR beta chains recognize cytomegalovirus antigens. The authors suggested that the approach could potentially be generalized to other disease states and immunological phenotypes.

The sample taken for sequencing was PBMCs. This receptor was identified in a man over 45 in good health and CMV-seropositive. The sequence links TRBV25-1 to TRBJ2-1; 7 of the junction bases match TRBD1. The DNA reads as follows: TGTGCCAGCAGAGGGGGCTGGAATGAGCAGTTCTTC. It translates to CASRGGWNEQFF.